This T cell receptor (beta chain) was found in a study of shared clonotypes between healthy human individuals. Study-level findings and limits: An expected dependence of interdonor clonotype sharing on sequencing depth was noted.

CDR3 length: 15 residues. The germline V gene encodes CDR1 SGHAT and CDR2 FQNNGV. Germline trimming cut 5 bases from V and 7 bases from J; bases unmatched to any gene: 12. This clone is a singleton in its sample. The antigen remains unidentified. Each sorted subset replicate got 200 ng genomic DNA, 25,000 to 35,000 genomes. The repertoire was sequenced with immunoSEQ multiplex PCR; TCRdb's copy has only in-frame clones and lacks some. This sample carries over 1.4 million clones, roughly 97% of them seen once, and the ten largest clones take 1% to 1.5%. This rearrangement joins TRBV11-2 to TRBJ2-7; TRBD1 agrees at 9 bases. Sequenced material: naive CD4+ T cells sorted from blood. Subset described: CD45RA+ positively selected. The TCR comes from a man aged 30 to 39 in good health. DNA for the CDR3: TGTGCCAGCAGCCAGACCGGGACAGGGTTACGGGAGCAGTACTTC. This encodes CASSQTGTGLREQYF.